The source of this T cell receptor (beta chain) is a study of T cell changes during pregnancy in multiple sclerosis (dated by TCRdb to between 2018 and 2021). Some background on the complete study: In women with multiple sclerosis, the researchers looked at how the T cell repertoire shifted as pregnancy progressed.

The receptor library was made with the immunoSEQ multiplex PCR assay. Drawn from immuneACCESS, this table holds only the in-frame rearrangements with V and J called that TCRdb kept. Clones are partly lost; checked studies trace under half to an unresolved V gene and leave the rest unexplained. The sample yields under 50,000 clones; 92% were counted once. Clones ranked in the top ten supply more than 20% of the sample. Taken from the germline V gene (reference sequence), the CDR1 and CDR2 loops are MNHEY and SMNVEV. V is reduced by 6 bases and J by 7 bases, leaving a spacing of 22 bases between them. CDR3 length: 15 amino acids, cysteine to phenylalanine. The DNA shown is the 45-base CDR3, in frame from base 1. This clone appeared once. Its antigen has not been determined. Per-base quality was not reported, and no clone a single base away is much larger than it.

This sequence originates from a female donor with multiple sclerosis, enrolled in a pregnancy study. The V and J segments used are TRBV27 and TRBJ2-7; D gene: possibly TRBD1, on 5 matching bases. This sample comprised CD8+ T cells from peripheral blood mononuclear cells, obtained before pregnancy. The CDR3: CASRIGRQGGWEQYF. The DNA is TGTGCCAGCAGGATTGGAAGGCAGGGCGGTTGGGAGCAGTACTTC.